This T cell receptor beta chain came from a study of blood T cell repertoires in COVID-19. V lost 5 bases to trimming and J lost 6 bases; unmatched junction nucleotides: 7. This CDR3 region has 13 residues. Germline V gene lookup returns CDR1 WNHNN and CDR2 SYGVQD (reference sequence). In the original workflow: The assay estimated nucleated cells by amplifying reference gene primers. Using immunoSEQ multiplex PCR, the repertoire was profiled, and TCRdb retains in-frame clones only, with some absent. That table gives V, J and clone size, and the DNA gave D and trimming. This repertoire shows under 250,000 clones, about four fifths found once; its top ten account for 8.6%.

The origin of this receptor is a man aged 35 to 55 with active or convalescent COVID-19. The material sequenced was peripheral blood. The chain links TRBV10-1 to TRBJ2-7; 7 nucleotides line up with TRBD1. In DNA form, the CDR3 reads TGCGCCAGCAGTCGTACGGACAGGTCCGAGCAGTACTTC. This translates into CASSRTDRSEQYF.